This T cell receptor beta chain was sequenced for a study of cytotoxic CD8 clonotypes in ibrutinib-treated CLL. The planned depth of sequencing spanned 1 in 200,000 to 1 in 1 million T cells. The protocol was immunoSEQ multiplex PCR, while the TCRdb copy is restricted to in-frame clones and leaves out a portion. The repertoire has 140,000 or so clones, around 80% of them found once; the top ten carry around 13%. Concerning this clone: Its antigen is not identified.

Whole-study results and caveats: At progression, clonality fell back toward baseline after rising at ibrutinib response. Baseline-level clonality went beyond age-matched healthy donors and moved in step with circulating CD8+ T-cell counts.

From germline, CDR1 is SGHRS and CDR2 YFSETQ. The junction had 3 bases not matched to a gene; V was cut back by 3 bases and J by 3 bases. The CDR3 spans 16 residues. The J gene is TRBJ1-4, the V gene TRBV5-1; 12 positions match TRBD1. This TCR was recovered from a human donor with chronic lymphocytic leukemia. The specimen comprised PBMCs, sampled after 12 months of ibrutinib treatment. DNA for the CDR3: TGCGCCAGCAGCTCGGGACAGGGGGCGGCTAATGAAAAACTGTTTTTT. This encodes CASSSGQGAANEKLFF.